This T cell receptor (beta chain) was recorded in a study of T cell responses to AZD1222 COVID-19 vaccine. TCRdb's copy holds only in-frame clones and misses some; the assay was immunoSEQ multiplex PCR. Among about 66,000 clones, approximately 90% were seen once, and the ten largest hold about 6%. CDR3 length: 13 amino acids. CDR1 and CDR2 from the germline V gene are KGHSH and LQKENI. Deletions cut 4 bases from V and 6 bases from J, with 12 bases between. This TCR was recovered from an adult who received the MenACWY meningococcal vaccine as a control. The sequenced sample was peripheral blood, obtained 28 days after the second dose of the MenACWY control vaccine. J is TRBJ1-2 and V is TRBV18; tentative D call: TRBD1 (6 bases). CDR3 sequence (DNA): TGTGCCAGCTCACTAGAAGGGGGGAATGGCTACACCTTC. The encoded protein is CASSLEGGNGYTF.